These 30 T cell receptor beta chains originate from one sample sequenced in a study of blood T cell repertoires in COVID-19. This table comes from immunoSEQ multiplex PCR, and its TCRdb copy is limited to in-frame clones, with some not included. The table shows 100,000 to 120,000 clones, with 80% to 90% occurring only once. Sequencing was carried out using peripheral blood. The source of these receptors is a woman aged 60 to 75 with acute or convalescent COVID-19.

The chain uses TRBV7-2 and TRBJ2-5; TRBD1 is a possible D gene (5 bases). This CDR3 comprises 13 residues. Germline V lookup: CDR1 SGHTA, CDR2 FQGNSA. The V gene lost 5 bases and the J gene lost 5 bases, with 12 bases spanning the gap. Here the CDR3 reads CASSLQGWETQYF. In DNA, the CDR3 is TGTGCCAGCAGCCTCCAGGGATGGGAGACCCAGTACTTC.

This chain uses TRBV19 with TRBJ1-1; the D gene is possibly TRBD1 (5 bases). Between the trimmed V and J ends, which lost 6 bases and 7 bases, there was a span of 18 bases. Looked up from germline, CDR1 is LNHDA and CDR2 is SQIVND (reference sequence). This CDR3 spans 14 amino acids. The CDR3 DNA sequence: TGTGCCAGTAGCTTCCTAGGGCAGGGCGGTGAAGCTTTCTTT. The encoded protein is CASSFLGQGGEAFF.

This clone came up once. The chain joins TRBV19 to TRBJ1-5; tentatively, D is TRBD1 (6 bases). V lost 7 bases to trimming and J lost 3 bases, with 13 bases between them. Germline-derived CDR1 and CDR2 are LNHDA and SQIVND (reference sequence). The CDR3 is made up of 14 amino acids. CDR3 sequence: CASKPTGHNQPQHF. CDR3 nucleotides: TGTGCCAGTAAGCCGACAGGACACAATCAGCCCCAGCATTTT. The variable domain in full, completed from reference TRBV19 and TRBJ1-5, reads DGGITQSPKYLFRKEGQNVTLSCEQNLNHDAMYWYRQDPGQGLRLIYYSQIVNDFQKGDIAEGYSVSREKKESFPLTVTSAQKNPTAFYLCASKPTGHNQPQHFGDGTRLSIL.

The chain joins TRBV7-3 to TRBJ2-2; 8 bases fit TRBD1. The CDR3 runs 16 residues. Germline values: CDR1 SGHTA, CDR2 FQGTGA. J gave up 4 bases and V 0 bases, and 4 bases lay outside the gene matches. DNA for the CDR3: TGTGCCAGCAGCTTAACGGCAGGGGGCGGCACCGGGGAGCTGTTTTTT. Translated: CASSLTAGGGTGELFF.

V gene TRBV25-1 combines with J gene TRBJ2-6, with D perhaps matching TRBD2 (5 bases). CDR1 is MGHDK, CDR2 SYGVNS, per germline. The CDR3 has 15 amino acids. V was clipped by 5 bases and J by 2 bases, with 10 bases between them. The CDR3 DNA reads as TGTGCCAGCAGTCCCCCGAGGGCTGGGGCCAACGTCCTGACTTTC. This sequence encodes CASSPPRAGANVLTF.

The genes are TRBV6-5 and TRBJ1-5, with a possible D match to TRBD1 (5 bases). The germline gives CDR1 MNHEY, CDR2 SVGAGI. The CDR3 loop spans 15 amino acids. V dropped 5 bases and J dropped 0 bases, with 11 bases sitting between them. CDR3 DNA sequence: TGTGCCAGCAGTAGCGGGACGGATAGCAATCAGCCCCAGCATTTT. Translated, it gives CASSSGTDSNQPQHF.

Only a few counts were recorded for this clone. The V gene is TRBV19, the J gene TRBJ2-5; a weak D match, TRBD2 (6 bases). Trimming shortened V by 8 bases and J by 7 bases, and 14 bases separated the two germline ends. Germline V gives CDR1 LNHDA, CDR2 SQIVND (reference sequence). The CDR3 extends over 12 amino acids. The CDR3 reads CASGTRLGTQYF. In DNA, the CDR3 is TGTGCCAGTGGGACTCGGTTGGGGACCCAGTACTTC. Variable domain in full (rest from reference TRBV19 and TRBJ2-5): DGGITQSPKYLFRKEGQNVTLSCEQNLNHDAMYWYRQDPGQGLRLIYYSQIVNDFQKGDIAEGYSVSREKKESFPLTVTSAQKNPTAFYLCASGTRLGTQYFGPGTRLLVL.

DNA of the CDR3: TGCAGCGTTGAACCCGGGACAGAGCAAGAGACCCAGTACTTC. It codes for CSVEPGTEQETQYF. The chain carries TRBV29-1 and TRBJ2-5; TRBD1 matches at 7 bases. Losses at the gene ends were 2 bases for V and 2 bases for J; bases not matched to a gene: 5. Per germline, CDR1 SQVTM and CDR2 ANQGSEA. The CDR3 is made up of 14 amino acids.

The J gene is TRBJ1-2, the V gene TRBV6-2 or TRBV6-3, with D possibly being TRBD1 (5 bases). V dropped 6 bases and J dropped 3 bases, with 14 bases sitting between them. The CDR3 is made up of 14 amino acids. Per germline, CDR1 MNHEY and CDR2 SVGEGT. CDR3 amino acids: CASSGRLGDYGYTF. As DNA, the CDR3 is TGTGCCAGCAGCGGACGGCTAGGGGACTATGGCTACACCTTC.

The chain has TRBV15 and TRBJ1-2; 9 nucleotides align to TRBD1. Looked up from germline, CDR1 is LNHNV and CDR2 is YYDKDF (reference sequence). V lost 0 bases, J lost 8 bases, and 7 bases stayed unmatched. The CDR3 is 15 amino acids. CDR3: CATSRDTGQGWGYTF. The CDR3 DNA is TGTGCCACCAGCAGAGATACGGGACAGGGCTGGGGCTACACCTTC.

J is TRBJ1-2 and V is TRBV6-6; D is unresolved. Germline assignment: CDR1 MNHNY and CDR2 SVGAGI (reference sequence). The CDR3 extends over 14 amino acids. V lost 8 bases and J lost 5, with 18 bases in between. CDR3 bases: TGTGCCAGCCACCTAACCGGGGTTGGGTATGGCTACACCTTC. This gives the protein CASHLTGVGYGYTF.

Remarks on this clone: The sample carries other DNA sequences with the same CDR3. J is TRBJ1-2 and V is TRBV18; D possibly corresponds to TRBD1 (6 bases). This CDR3 is built from 14 residues. The germline V gene encodes CDR1 KGHSH and CDR2 LQKENI. Trimming removed 0 bases from V and 1 base from J, with 6 bases in between. The CDR3 loop reads CASSPPGHNYGYTF. In DNA form, the CDR3 reads TGTGCCAGCTCACCACCGGGACATAACTATGGCTACACCTTC.

The V call is TRBV2, the J call TRBJ2-7, with D possibly being TRBD2 (5 bases). Looked up from germline, CDR1 is SNHLY and CDR2 is FYNNEI. Trimming pared 2 bases from V and 2 bases from J, leaving 10 bases between. This CDR3 comprises 14 residues. This CDR3 is CASSERRGPYEQYF. CDR3 sequence (DNA): TGTGCCAGCAGTGAACGACGGGGTCCCTACGAGCAGTACTTC.

The V and J genes are TRBV28 and TRBJ1-5, with 10 bases fitting TRBD1. This CDR3 region has 22 residues. Germline CDR1 MDHEN, CDR2 SYDVKM. V dropped 6 bases and J dropped 7; count of bases not matched to a gene: 30. CDR3 in DNA: TGTGCCAGCAGCTTCCCAGTCGGGACAGGGGTGAATTTGAAACTGGAGGGGCAGCCCCAGCATTTT. This encodes CASSFPVGTGVNLKLEGQPQHF.

Notes on this clone: An end of the junction differs from the germline gene, which may be a read error. The chain is built from TRBV6-5 and TRBJ1-2, with TRBD1 as a possible D gene (6 bases). Germline CDR1 MNHEY, CDR2 SVGAGI. The CDR3 runs 13 residues. CDR3 amino acids: CASSYSRQGSFSF. CDR3 sequence (DNA): TGTGCCAGCAGTTACTCGCGGCAGGGGAGTTTTAGTTTC.

This clone appeared once. The chain recombines TRBV28 with TRBJ1-2, with D possibly TRBD1 on 6 matching bases. With 1 base removed from V and 9 bases from J, the gap between germline ends came to 12 bases. Germline CDR1 reads MDHEN; CDR2 reads SYDVKM. The CDR3 is made up of 13 amino acids. DNA for the CDR3: TGTGCCAGCAGTTTATCCAAAAGGGGGAGCTACACCTTC. It encodes CASSLSKRGSYTF.

Only a few counts were recorded for this clone. This chain connects TRBV9 to TRBJ1-3; TRBD1 matches at 9 bases. CDR1 is SGDLS, CDR2 YYNGEE, per germline. The junction had 5 bases not matched to a gene; V was cut back by 0 bases and J by 7 bases. This CDR3 has 15 amino acids. CDR3 sequence reads: CASSVVTGGWNTIYF. As DNA, the CDR3 is TGTGCCAGCAGCGTAGTCACAGGGGGCTGGAACACCATATATTTT.

The rearrangement uses TRBV2 and TRBJ2-5; TRBD2 is a possible D gene (5 bases). Trimming pared 11 bases from V and 5 bases from J, leaving 15 bases between. The CDR3 loop spans 12 amino acids. CDR1 SNHLY and CDR2 FYNNEI come from the germline V gene. CDR3 amino acids: CASGMEVETQYF. In DNA, the CDR3 is TGTGCCTCCGGAATGGAGGTTGAGACCCAGTACTTC.

V usage is TRBV7-6 and J usage is TRBJ2-1, with TRBD1 identical over 9 bases. J was trimmed by 8 bases and V by 3 bases; bases with no gene match: 11. Germline V gene sequence: CDR1 SGHVS, CDR2 FNYEAQ. CDR3 length equals 16 residues. The CDR3 loop reads CASSLTGGGLSHEQFF. The CDR3 DNA sequence: TGTGCCAGCAGCTTGACAGGGGGGGGGCTGTCCCATGAGCAGTTCTTC.

The J gene is TRBJ1-1, the V gene TRBV9, with D unresolved. Per the germline V gene, CDR1 is SGDLS and CDR2 is YYNGEE. V lost 0 bases, J lost 6 bases, and 9 bases lay in between. The CDR3 totals 13 residues. The CDR3 DNA reads TGTGCCAGCAGCGTAGTTACACAGTCTGAAGCTTTCTTT. Amino acids: CASSVVTQSEAFF.

This chain uses TRBV3-1 (or the pseudogene TRBV3-2) with TRBJ1-2; unclear D gene. Trimming shortened V by 0 bases and J by 7 bases, and 15 bases separated the two germline ends. Germline V gives CDR1 LGHDT, CDR2 YNNKEL (reference sequence). CDR3 length: 15 residues. The CDR3 DNA is TGTGCCAGCAGCCAAGATTTGACTCAGGCGGGTGGCTACACCTTC. Its translation is CASSQDLTQAGGYTF.

The rearrangement joins TRBV7-8 to TRBJ2-1, with 8 bases fitting TRBD2. Losses at the gene ends were 5 bases for V and 9 bases for J; bases not matched to a gene: 12. This CDR3 comprises 15 residues. CDR1 SGHVS and CDR2 FQNEAQ come from the germline V gene. The CDR3 bases are TGTGCCAGCAGCGGAGGGACGGGGGGGTTGGTTGAGCAGTTCTTC. It codes for CASSGGTGGLVEQFF.

The chain links TRBV11-3 to TRBJ2-7; 7 nucleotides line up with TRBD1. The V gene end was trimmed by 1 base and the J gene end by 2 bases; junction bases not matched to a gene: 5. The CDR3 is 15 amino acids. The germline CDR1 and CDR2 sequences are SGHNT and YENEEA. The CDR3 DNA sequence: TGTGCCAGCAGCTTAGGGGGACAGCAAACCTACGAGCAGTACTTC. Its translation is CASSLGGQQTYEQYF.

CDR3 DNA: TGTGCCAGCAGTTTCTTGAGCCCACAGGGTACGCAGTATTTT. Translated, it gives CASSFLSPQGTQYF. The chain recombines TRBV6-2 or TRBV6-3 with TRBJ2-3; D is possibly TRBD1 (6 bases). Germline values: CDR1 MNHEY, CDR2 SVGEGT. Trimming removed 4 bases at V and 8 bases at J, with 16 bases between. This CDR3 region has 14 residues.

The chain joins TRBV9 to TRBJ2-3, with D perhaps matching TRBD1 (5 bases). Germline V gene sequence: CDR1 SGDLS, CDR2 YYNGEE. V lost 1 base to trimming and J lost 2 bases, with 14 bases between them. This CDR3 contains 16 residues. Written as DNA, the CDR3 is TGTGCCAGCAGCGTACGGCAGGGATTCTTCACAGATACGCAGTATTTT. Its protein is CASSVRQGFFTDTQYF.

The V and J genes are TRBV3-1 (or the pseudogene TRBV3-2) and TRBJ2-7; 12 bases match TRBD1. Germline V lookup: CDR1 LGHDT, CDR2 YNNKEL (reference sequence). V gave up 1 base and J gave up 7 bases; unmatched junction bases: 5. The length of the CDR3 is 15 residues. CDR3 residues: CASSQAGQGASEQYF. CDR3 nucleotides: TGTGCCAGCAGCCAAGCGGGACAGGGGGCTTCTGAGCAGTACTTC.

The chain carries TRBV7-2 and TRBJ2-7; TRBD2 agrees at 10 bases. V lost 5 bases and J lost 3; bases outside the gene matches: 7. CDR1 is SGHTA, CDR2 FQGNSA, per germline. The CDR3 has 15 residues. The CDR3 reads CASSPLSGGFYEQYF. The CDR3 nucleotides are TGTGCCAGCAGCCCTCTTAGCGGGGGGTTCTACGAGCAGTACTTC. Full variable domain (rest looked up from reference TRBV7-2 and TRBJ2-7): GAGVSQSPSNKVTEKGKDVELRCDPISGHTALYWYRQSLGQGLEFLIYFQGNSAPDKSGLPSDRFSAERTGGSVSTLTIQRTQQEDSAVYLCASSPLSGGFYEQYFGPGTRLTVT.

The V gene is TRBV7-9, the J gene TRBJ2-1, with D unclear. This CDR3 region has 16 residues. Germline V gives CDR1 SEHNR, CDR2 FQNEAQ (reference sequence). Trimming cost V 0 bases and J 2 bases, with 11 bases left between them. DNA of the CDR3: TGTGCCAGCAGCTTAGCACAAACCGATACCTACAATGAGCAGTTCTTC. It codes for CASSLAQTDTYNEQFF.

This clone appeared once. This rearrangement joins TRBV4-2 to TRBJ1-6; no clear D. CDR1 and CDR2 (germline): LGHNA, YNFKEQ. V was trimmed by 4 bases and J by 5 bases, leaving 15 bases between them. There are 16 residues in the CDR3. CDR3 sequence (DNA): TGTGCCAGCAGCCTCCTGGGAGCTGGGAATAATTCACCCCTCCACTTT. Its translation is CASSLLGAGNNSPLHF.

This clone was seen just once. The J gene is TRBJ2-5, the V gene TRBV5-1, with 10 bases lining up with TRBD2. Germline loops: CDR1 SGHRS, CDR2 YFSETQ. This CDR3 spans 16 amino acids. With V trimmed by 0 bases and J by 8 bases, 10 bases remained unmatched. CDR3 sequence (DNA): TGCGCCAGCAGCTTGGAAATAGCGGGGGGCAAGATTACCCAGTACTTC. This gives the protein CASSLEIAGGKITQYF.